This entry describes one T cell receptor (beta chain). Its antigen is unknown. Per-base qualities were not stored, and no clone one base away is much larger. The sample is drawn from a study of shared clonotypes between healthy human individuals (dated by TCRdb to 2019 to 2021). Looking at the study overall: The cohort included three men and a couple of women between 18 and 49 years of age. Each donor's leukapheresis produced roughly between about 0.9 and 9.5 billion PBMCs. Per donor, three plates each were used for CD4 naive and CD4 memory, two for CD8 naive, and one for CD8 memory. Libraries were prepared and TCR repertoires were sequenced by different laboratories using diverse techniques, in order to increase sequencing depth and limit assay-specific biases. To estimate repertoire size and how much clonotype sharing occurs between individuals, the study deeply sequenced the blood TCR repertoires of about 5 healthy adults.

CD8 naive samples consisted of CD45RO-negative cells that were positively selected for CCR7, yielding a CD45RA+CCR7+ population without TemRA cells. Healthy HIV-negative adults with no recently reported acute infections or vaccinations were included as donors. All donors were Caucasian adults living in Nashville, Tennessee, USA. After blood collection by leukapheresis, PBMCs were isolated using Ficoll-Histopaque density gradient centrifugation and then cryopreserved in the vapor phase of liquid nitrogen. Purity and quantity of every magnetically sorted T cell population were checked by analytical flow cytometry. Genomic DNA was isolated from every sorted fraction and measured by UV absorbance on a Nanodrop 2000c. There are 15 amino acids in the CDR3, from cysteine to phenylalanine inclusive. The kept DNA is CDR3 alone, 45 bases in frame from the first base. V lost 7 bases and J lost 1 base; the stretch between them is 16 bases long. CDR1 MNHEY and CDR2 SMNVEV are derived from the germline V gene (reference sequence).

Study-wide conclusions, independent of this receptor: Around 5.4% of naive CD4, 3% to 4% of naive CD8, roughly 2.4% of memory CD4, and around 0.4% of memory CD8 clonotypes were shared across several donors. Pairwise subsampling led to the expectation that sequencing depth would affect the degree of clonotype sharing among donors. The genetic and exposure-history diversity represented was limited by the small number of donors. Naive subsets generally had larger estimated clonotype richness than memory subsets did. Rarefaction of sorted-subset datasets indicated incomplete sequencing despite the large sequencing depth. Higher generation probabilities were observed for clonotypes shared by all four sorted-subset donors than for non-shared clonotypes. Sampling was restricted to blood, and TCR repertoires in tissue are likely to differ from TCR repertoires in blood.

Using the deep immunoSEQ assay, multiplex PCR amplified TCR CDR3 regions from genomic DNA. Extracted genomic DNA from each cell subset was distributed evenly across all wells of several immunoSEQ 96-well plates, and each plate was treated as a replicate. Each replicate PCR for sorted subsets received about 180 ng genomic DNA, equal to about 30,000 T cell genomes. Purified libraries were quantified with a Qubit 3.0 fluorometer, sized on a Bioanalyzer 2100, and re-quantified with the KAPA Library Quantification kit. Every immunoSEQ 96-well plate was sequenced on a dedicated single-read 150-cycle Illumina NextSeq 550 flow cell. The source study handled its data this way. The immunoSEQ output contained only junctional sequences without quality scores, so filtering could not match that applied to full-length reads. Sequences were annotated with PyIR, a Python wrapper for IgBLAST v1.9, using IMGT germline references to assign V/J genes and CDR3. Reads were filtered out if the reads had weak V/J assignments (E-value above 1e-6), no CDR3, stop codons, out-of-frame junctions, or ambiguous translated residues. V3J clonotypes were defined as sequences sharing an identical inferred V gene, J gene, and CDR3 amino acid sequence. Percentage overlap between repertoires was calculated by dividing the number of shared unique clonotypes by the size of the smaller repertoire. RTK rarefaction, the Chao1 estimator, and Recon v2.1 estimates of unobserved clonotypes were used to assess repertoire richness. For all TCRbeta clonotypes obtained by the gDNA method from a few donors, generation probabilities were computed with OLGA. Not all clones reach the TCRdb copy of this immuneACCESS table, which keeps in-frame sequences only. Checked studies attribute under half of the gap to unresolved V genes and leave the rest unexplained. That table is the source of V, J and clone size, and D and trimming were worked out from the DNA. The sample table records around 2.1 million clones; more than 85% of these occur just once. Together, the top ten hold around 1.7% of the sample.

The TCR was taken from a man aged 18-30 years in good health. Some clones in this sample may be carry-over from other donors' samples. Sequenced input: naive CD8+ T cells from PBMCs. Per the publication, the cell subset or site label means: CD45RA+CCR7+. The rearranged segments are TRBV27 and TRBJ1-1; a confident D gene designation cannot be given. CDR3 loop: CASNEYPGKNTEAFF. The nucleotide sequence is TGTGCCAGCAATGAGTACCCGGGCAAGAACACTGAAGCTTTCTTT.